What follows are 27 T cell receptor beta chains derived from one specimen sequenced in a study of shared T cell receptors in the human thymus. The protocol was immunoSEQ multiplex PCR, while the TCRdb copy is restricted to in-frame clones and leaves out a portion. The sample shows over 450,000 clones, more than 75% of them seen only once. The same sample was also studied in work on human thymus T cells.

Sequences were obtained from thymocytes. Receptors originate from a boy under three years old with a congenital heart defect.

The chain joins TRBV5-1 to TRBJ2-7, with 7 bases aligning to TRBD2. This CDR3 spans 15 amino acids. The V segment lost 1 base and the J segment 0 bases; nucleotides outside the gene matches: 4. Germline loops: CDR1 SGHRS, CDR2 YFSETQ. Written as DNA, the CDR3 is TGCGCCAGCAGCTTGTGGGGCGGGAGCTCCTACGAGCAGTACTTC. It is translated as CASSLWGGSSYEQYF.

As concerns this clone: One end of the junction does not line up with germline, which may come from a read error. This chain uses TRBV29-1 with TRBJ1-2; D uncertain. The CDR3 covers 14 residues. Germline CDR1 SQVTM, CDR2 ANQGSEA. CDR3 loop: CSPDPPKEAYGYPF. CDR3 sequence (DNA): TGCAGCCCCGACCCGCCCAAGGAGGCTTATGGCTACCCCTTC. Filled out from reference TRBV29-1 and TRBJ1-2, the complete variable domain reads SAVISQKPSRDICQRGTSLTIQCQVDSQVTMMFWYRQQPGQSLTLIATANQGSEATYESGFVIDKFPISRPNLTFSTLTVSNMSPEDSSIYLCSPDPPKEAYGYPFGSGTRLTVV.

V usage is TRBV11-3 and J usage is TRBJ2-7, with D perhaps matching TRBD1 (6 bases). Trimming shortened V by 5 bases and J by 0 bases, and 14 bases separated the two germline ends. The CDR3 is made up of 15 amino acids. CDR1 and CDR2 (germline): SGHNT, YENEEA. Here the CDR3 DNA reads TGTGCCAGCAGCCCGCACAGGGCTCCCTCCTACGAGCAGTACTTC. Translating it yields CASSPHRAPSYEQYF.

V usage is TRBV10-3 and J usage is TRBJ2-7; a weak D match, TRBD2 (5 bases). Trimming removed 4 bases from V and 3 bases from J, with 10 bases in between. This CDR3 is built from 13 residues. Germline-derived CDR1 and CDR2 are ENHRY and SYGVKD. DNA for the CDR3: TGTGCCATCAGTGCTCCGGGGTACTACGAGCAGTACTTC. It is translated as CAISAPGYYEQYF.

The chain recombines TRBV29-1 with TRBJ1-2; unclear D gene. Looked up from germline, CDR1 is SQVTM and CDR2 is ANQGSEA. The CDR3 loop spans 13 amino acids. V lost 7 bases, J lost 6 bases, and 18 bases lay in between. CDR3: CSALPAQPHGYTF. The CDR3 DNA is TGCAGCGCTCTTCCGGCACAGCCTCATGGCTACACCTTC.

This clone has only one observation. The rearrangement uses TRBV14 and TRBJ2-1; D may be TRBD1 (6 bases). CDR1 is SGHDN and CDR2 is FVKESK in the germline V gene. The CDR3 consists of 13 residues. V gave up 0 bases and J gave up 7 bases, with 7 bases separating them. As DNA, the CDR3 is TGTGCCAGCAGCCAAGATAGGGGGAATGAGCAGTTCTTC. Amino acids: CASSQDRGNEQFF.

The chain combines TRBV4-2 with TRBJ2-7; TRBD2 matches 8 bases. This CDR3 is built from 16 residues. Germline values: CDR1 LGHNA, CDR2 YNFKEQ. Germline trimming cut 3 bases from V and 1 base from J; bases unmatched to any gene: 8. The CDR3 protein is CASSQWGLVTSYEQYF. Written as DNA, the CDR3 is TGTGCCAGCAGCCAGTGGGGACTAGTTACTTCCTACGAGCAGTACTTC.

A word on this clone: A read error may produce the germline difference seen at one junction end. The chain is built from TRBV10-3 and TRBJ2-7; D gene unclear. Germline values: CDR1 ENHRY, CDR2 SYGVKD. The CDR3 is made up of 13 amino acids. The CDR3 protein is CAISESGATPPDF. CDR3 nucleotides: TGTGCCATCAGTGAGTCAGGCGCGACACCACCGGACTTC.

The chain carries TRBV14 and TRBJ2-1; 7 nucleotides align to TRBD1. Losses at the gene ends were 0 bases for V and 6 bases for J; bases not matched to a gene: 11. Germline CDR1 and CDR2: SGHDN and FVKESK. This CDR3 spans 17 amino acids. This CDR3 reads CASSQEIQRGRVNEQFF. CDR3 nucleotides: TGTGCCAGCAGCCAAGAAATTCAGAGGGGGCGAGTCAATGAGCAGTTCTTC.

For the CDR3, the DNA is TGTGCCAGCAGTTCGTTGATAGCCGGCCCCTACAATGAGCAGTTCTTC. Translation: CASSSLIAGPYNEQFF. The gene calls are TRBV28 and TRBJ2-1, with D unresolved. V was trimmed by 4 bases and J by 2 bases, leaving 15 bases between them. CDR3 length: 16 residues. The germline CDR1 and CDR2 sequences are MDHEN and SYDVKM.

This clone was observed once. The chain links TRBV4-1 to TRBJ2-5, with D perhaps matching TRBD1 (6 bases). Germline assignment: CDR1 MGHRA and CDR2 YSYEKL. Trimming left V 9 bases short and J 5 bases short, with 16 bases between. CDR3 length: 13 amino acids. CDR3 residues: CASGQGPRETQYF. DNA of the CDR3: TGCGCCAGTGGGCAGGGGCCGAGGGAGACCCAGTACTTC.

The sample holds one count of this clone. The chain joins TRBV28 to TRBJ2-7, with 8 bases matching TRBD2. Trimming cost V 5 bases and J 4 bases; bases outside gene matches: 10. Germline V gene lookup returns CDR1 MDHEN and CDR2 SYDVKM. The CDR3 totals 15 residues. CDR3 protein: CASSTAPREVYEQYF. The CDR3 coding sequence is TGTGCCAGCAGTACCGCCCCGCGGGAGGTATACGAGCAGTACTTC.

The DNA for the CDR3 is TGTGCCAGCATCCAAATCGGCTCTGGGGCCAACGTCCTGACTTTC. It specifies CASIQIGSGANVLTF. V usage is TRBV2 and J usage is TRBJ2-6; D unresolved. Trimming cost V 7 bases and J 0 bases, with 10 bases left between them. This CDR3 is built from 15 residues. CDR1 is SNHLY, CDR2 FYNNEI, per germline.

The V and J genes are TRBV5-6 and TRBJ2-7; possible D gene TRBD1, 5 bases. There are 14 residues in the CDR3. The germline V gene has CDR1 SGHDT and CDR2 YYEEEE. Trimming removed 4 bases from V and 0 bases from J, with 11 bases in between. Here the CDR3 reads CASSLRQISYEQYF. DNA of the CDR3: TGTGCCAGCAGCCTACGACAGATCTCCTACGAGCAGTACTTC.

This clone has more than one count but fewer than ten. This rearrangement joins TRBV7-9 to TRBJ1-4; the D is unclear. This CDR3 is 13 amino acids long. Germline CDR1 reads SEHNR; CDR2 reads FQNEAQ (reference sequence). V was pared by 5 bases and J by 7 bases, with 11 bases between. CDR3 in amino acids: CASSPKTREKLFF. The CDR3 nucleotides are TGTGCCAGCAGCCCTAAGACACGTGAAAAACTGTTTTTT.

The chain combines TRBV25-1 with TRBJ2-3; possible D gene TRBD1, 7 bases. V was pared by 2 bases and J by 1 base, with 16 bases between. The CDR3 sequence is 17 residues long. Germline V gene sequence: CDR1 MGHDK, CDR2 SYGVNS. The CDR3 DNA follows: TGTGCCAGCAGTGAACACACATCCAGGGGGGGCACAGATACGCAGTATTTT. It yields the protein CASSEHTSRGGTDTQYF.

The CDR3 protein is CASSHILAGGYNEQFF. The DNA for the CDR3 is TGCGCCAGCAGCCACATACTAGCGGGAGGATACAATGAGCAGTTCTTC. The chain employs TRBV4-3 and TRBJ2-1; 12 bases agree with TRBD2. Per the germline V gene, CDR1 is LGHNA and CDR2 is YSLEER. Trimming cost V 3 bases and J 4 bases; bases outside gene matches: 4. This CDR3 region has 16 residues.

The rearrangement joins TRBV4-2 to TRBJ1-5; 8 bases line up with TRBD1. J lost 0 bases, V lost 2 bases, and 6 bases had no gene match. The CDR3 totals 17 residues. CDR1 is LGHNA, CDR2 YNFKEQ, per germline. CDR3 in DNA: TGTGCCAGCAGCCAACGACAGGGGCAAGCTAGCAATCAGCCCCAGCATTTT. Its protein product is CASSQRQGQASNQPQHF.

The chain couples TRBV4-2 to TRBJ2-7, with a weak D call TRBD2 (5 bases). Per germline, CDR1 LGHNA and CDR2 YNFKEQ. CDR3 length: 14 residues. V dropped 6 bases and J dropped 6 bases, with 18 bases sitting between them. The CDR3 region has the DNA TGTGCCAGCAGTAAAACCAGAGGGAGTCTCGAGCAGTACTTC. Translated, it gives CASSKTRGSLEQYF.

This sequence joins TRBV9 and TRBJ2-1, with D perhaps matching TRBD2 (5 bases). V dropped 0 bases and J dropped 7 bases, with 17 bases sitting between them. This CDR3 spans 16 amino acids. Germline CDR1 and CDR2: SGDLS and YYNGEE. CDR3 sequence: CASSVGGEGPQNEQFF. The DNA for the CDR3 is TGTGCCAGCAGCGTAGGAGGAGAGGGCCCGCAGAATGAGCAGTTCTTC.

V and J are TRBV4-2 and TRBJ2-1; 11 positions agree with TRBD2. After removal of 3 bases from V and 6 bases from J, the junction contained 7 bases not matched to a gene. Germline V gene lookup returns CDR1 LGHNA and CDR2 YNFKEQ. The CDR3 totals 16 residues. CDR3 amino acids: CASSHPTSGNFNEQFF. CDR3 DNA: TGTGCCAGCAGCCATCCGACTAGCGGGAATTTCAATGAGCAGTTCTTC.

The chain couples TRBV7-2 to TRBJ1-2; 9 nucleotides match TRBD1. Trimming at V came to 4 bases and at J to 4 bases, leaving 7 bases not matched to a gene. This CDR3 comprises 15 residues. Germline CDR1 SGHTA, CDR2 FQGNSA. The chain's CDR3 is CASSSDRGRSYGYTF. The DNA for the CDR3 is TGTGCCAGCAGCTCCGACAGGGGGAGGAGCTATGGCTACACCTTC.

In its sample, this clone was seen once. The chain recombines TRBV7-2 with TRBJ2-3, with 8 bases aligning to TRBD1. With V trimmed by 4 bases and J by 4 bases, 1 base remained unmatched. The CDR3 runs to 13 residues. The germline V gene encodes CDR1 SGHTA and CDR2 FQGNSA. The CDR3 region is CASSWTGSDTQYF. Here the CDR3 DNA reads TGTGCCAGCAGCTGGACAGGGTCAGATACGCAGTATTTT.

The genes are TRBV6-1 and TRBJ1-5, with D possibly TRBD1 on 5 matching bases. Trimming removed 5 bases at V and 4 bases at J, with 12 bases between. Germline V gene sequence: CDR1 MNHNS, CDR2 SASEGT. The CDR3 length is 14 residues. CDR3: CASSPRRGNQPQHF. DNA for the CDR3: TGTGCCAGCAGTCCTCGACGGGGGAATCAGCCCCAGCATTTT.

The chain couples TRBV7-9 to TRBJ1-3; D gene ambiguous. Germline CDR1 is SEHNR and CDR2 is FQNEAQ (reference sequence). Deletions cut 7 bases from V and 7 bases from J, with 17 bases between. The CDR3 has 14 residues. The CDR3 loop reads CASTAEGSRNTIYF. CDR3 DNA sequence: TGTGCCAGCACGGCCGAGGGATCACGGAACACCATATATTTT.

This chain links TRBV5-1 with TRBJ2-7; 13 positions match TRBD2. Germline V lookup: CDR1 SGHRS, CDR2 YFSETQ. The V gene end was trimmed by 0 bases and the J gene end by 2 bases; junction bases not matched to a gene: 14. The CDR3 consists of 20 residues. The CDR3 coding sequence is TGCGCCAGCAGCTTGGCCAAAACACTAGCGGGAGGGATTACTCCCTACGAGCAGTACTTC. It codes for CASSLAKTLAGGITPYEQYF.

The chain combines TRBV6-5 with TRBJ2-1; 7 nucleotides match TRBD2. The V and J ends lost 4 bases and 6 bases, in that order; junction bases with no gene match: 12. The CDR3 has 16 amino acids. CDR1 and CDR2 (germline): MNHEY, SVGAGI. The CDR3 spells CASSSRRTRFGNEQFF. The DNA of the CDR3 is TGTGCCAGCAGTTCGAGAAGGACTAGATTCGGCAATGAGCAGTTCTTC.